The 32 T cell receptor beta chains given below trace back to one sample, sequenced in a study of shared clonotypes between healthy human individuals. Produced via immunoSEQ multiplex PCR; TCRdb's table is partial and in-frame only. The sample shows more than 400,000 clones, about 96% of them seen only once. The sequenced sample consisted of naive CD4+ T cells sorted from blood. Documented subset: CD45RA+ positively selected. The receptor set was obtained from a woman aged 30 to 39 in good health.

CDR3 bases: TGTGCCAGCAGTGATCAGGCTAACTCTGGAAACACCATATATTTT. Its protein is CASSDQANSGNTIYF. The chain links TRBV2 to TRBJ1-3; D remains unclear. The CDR3 has 15 residues. From germline, CDR1 is SNHLY and CDR2 FYNNEI. The V gene lost 3 bases and the J gene lost 0 bases, with 9 bases spanning the gap.

This chain connects TRBV28 to TRBJ2-1; 8 bases map to TRBD1. J was trimmed by 5 bases and V by 7 bases; bases with no gene match: 10. The CDR3 spans 15 residues. CDR1 and CDR2 (germline): MDHEN, SYDVKM. The CDR3 here is CASTPRDRRDNEQFF. DNA for the CDR3: TGTGCCAGCACTCCCCGGGACAGGCGCGACAATGAGCAGTTCTTC.

This chain links TRBV11-3 with TRBJ2-5; 7 bases align to TRBD1. The DNA end is a closer match to TRBJ2-7, so the J assignment may be wrong. The CDR3 is made up of 15 amino acids. Germline-derived CDR1 and CDR2 are SGHNT and YENEEA. CDR3 protein: CASSPAGTEGGEQYF. CDR3 nucleotide sequence: TGTGCCAGCAGCCCAGCCGGGACAGAAGGGGGCGAGCAGTACTTC.

The V and J genes are TRBV19 and TRBJ2-5; 7 bases agree with TRBD2. TRBJ2-7 explains the end of the DNA better; the J call may be wrong. The CDR3 runs to 17 residues. Germline V CDR1 and CDR2: LNHDA, SQIVND (reference sequence). CDR3 nucleotide sequence: TGTGCCAGTAGTATGAGGGTTGCAGCGGGACGACCCTACGAGCAGTACTTC. Its translation is CASSMRVAAGRPYEQYF.

The V and J genes are TRBV28 and TRBJ2-7, with 11 bases identical to TRBD1. The CDR3 runs 14 residues. The germline gives CDR1 MDHEN, CDR2 SYDVKM. J was trimmed by 7 bases and V by 3 bases; bases with no gene match: 5. DNA of the CDR3: TGTGCCAGCAGTTTGGGGACAGGGGGGAGGGAGCAGTACTTC. Amino acids: CASSLGTGGREQYF.

This clone was recorded once. V and J are TRBV7-9 and TRBJ2-3, with D possibly being TRBD2 (5 bases). Trimming cost V 5 bases and J 0 bases, with 15 bases left between them. Germline CDR1 is SEHNR and CDR2 is FQNEAQ (reference sequence). The length of the CDR3 is 16 residues. In DNA form, the CDR3 reads TGTGCCAGCAGCCGAGGGCTAGCTCAAAGCACAGATACGCAGTATTTT. This gives the protein CASSRGLAQSTDTQYF.

V is TRBV5-4 and J is TRBJ2-5; 13 nucleotides agree with TRBD2. Germline values: CDR1 SGHNT, CDR2 YYREEE (reference sequence). The length of the CDR3 is 18 residues. The V gene end was trimmed by 3 bases and the J gene end by 4 bases; junction bases not matched to a gene: 12. CDR3 sequence: CASSWRARTSGSRETQYF. The CDR3 nucleotides are TGTGCCAGCAGCTGGCGTGCTCGGACTAGCGGGAGTCGAGAGACCCAGTACTTC.

The rearrangement joins TRBV5-4 to TRBJ2-2; D perhaps matches TRBD2 (5 bases). The CDR3 spans 14 residues. V was cut by 0 bases and J by 4 bases, with 7 bases left in between. Germline lookup yields CDR1 SGHNT and CDR2 YYREEE (reference sequence). CDR3 loop: CASSLVTTTGELFF. The CDR3 nucleotides are TGTGCCAGCAGCTTGGTGACTACCACCGGGGAGCTGTTTTTT.

This rearrangement joins TRBV9 to TRBJ2-3; D unresolved. Trimming took off 0 bases at V and 5 bases at J, with 7 bases between the two ends. This CDR3 is built from 13 residues. CDR1 and CDR2 from the germline V gene are SGDLS and YYNGEE. The CDR3 sequence is CASSVDPRDTQYF. DNA of the CDR3: TGTGCCAGCAGCGTAGATCCACGAGATACGCAGTATTTT.

The V gene is TRBV10-2, the J gene TRBJ2-5; D gene unclear. Germline values: CDR1 WSHSY, CDR2 SAAADI. The CDR3 is 12 amino acids. Trimming removed 0 bases from V and 11 bases from J, with 10 bases in between. CDR3 residues: CASSESKGYQYF. The CDR3 DNA sequence: TGCGCCAGCAGTGAGTCGAAAGGCTATCAGTACTTC.

CDR3 amino acids: CASSASPGPAYEQYF. As DNA, the CDR3 is TGTGCCAGCAGCGCGTCTCCGGGACCCGCCTACGAGCAGTACTTC. This chain uses TRBV7-2 with TRBJ2-7; D tentatively fits TRBD1 or TRBD2 (5 bases each). V shed 5 bases and J shed 2 bases, with 16 bases lying between them. The CDR3 spans 15 residues. Germline V CDR1 and CDR2: SGHTA, FQGNSA.

The chain has TRBV2 and TRBJ2-2; D not resolved. This CDR3 contains 14 residues. Per the germline V gene, CDR1 is SNHLY and CDR2 is FYNNEI. Trimming took off 2 bases at V and 4 bases at J, with 8 bases between the two ends. CDR3 protein: CASSETRSTGELFF. CDR3 DNA: TGTGCCAGCAGTGAAACGAGGTCCACCGGGGAGCTGTTTTTT.

Details on this clone: Other nucleotide sequences in the sample specify the same CDR3. The V gene is TRBV18, the J gene TRBJ1-5; 7 nucleotides agree with TRBD1. J gave up 5 bases and V 2 bases, and 0 bases lay outside the gene matches. The length of the CDR3 is 13 residues. The germline V gene encodes CDR1 KGHSH and CDR2 LQKENI. CDR3 protein: CASSPGQDQPQHF. The CDR3 nucleotides read TGTGCCAGCTCACCAGGACAGGATCAGCCCCAGCATTTT.

CDR3 bases: TGTGCCAGCAGCTCATACCTCGACAGGGTTTTATTCAATGAGCAGTTCTTC. It translates to CASSSYLDRVLFNEQFF. The chain carries TRBV7-9 and TRBJ2-1; 7 bases fit TRBD1. The V and J ends lost 4 bases and 6 bases, in that order; junction bases with no gene match: 15. This CDR3 spans 17 amino acids. From germline, CDR1 is SEHNR and CDR2 FQNEAQ (reference sequence).

The CDR3 nucleotides read TGTGCCAGCAGCAAACAGGGGGACCTAAGTTCAGATACGCAGTATTTT. It specifies CASSKQGDLSSDTQYF. The chain employs TRBV7-9 and TRBJ2-3; 8 bases are a match to TRBD1. The CDR3 has 16 residues. The V gene end was trimmed by 5 bases and the J gene end by 4 bases; junction bases not matched to a gene: 11. Germline-derived CDR1 and CDR2 are SEHNR and FQNEAQ (reference sequence).

This clone was counted once. V and J are TRBV5-1 and TRBJ1-3, with D uncertain. Germline loops: CDR1 SGHRS, CDR2 YFSETQ. The V and J ends lost 0 bases and 4 bases respectively, with 11 bases between them. This CDR3 has 15 residues. The DNA for the CDR3 is TGCGCCAGCAGCTTGGTAGGGAGTCCAGGAAACACCATATATTTT. This sequence encodes CASSLVGSPGNTIYF.

The V gene is TRBV29-1, the J gene TRBJ2-2; weak D call: TRBD2 (6 bases). Germline V gives CDR1 SQVTM, CDR2 ANQGSEA. This CDR3 region has 14 residues. V dropped 4 bases and J dropped 5 bases, with 14 bases sitting between them. The CDR3 DNA follows: TGCAGCGTTGCTGTCGCGGGAAGAACCGGGGAGCTGTTTTTT. This translates into CSVAVAGRTGELFF.

This chain joins TRBV2 and TRBJ2-7; 9 nucleotides align to TRBD2. The CDR3 sequence is 18 residues long. Losses at the gene ends were 1 base for V and 6 bases for J; bases not matched to a gene: 16. Germline V gene sequence: CDR1 SNHLY, CDR2 FYNNEI. The DNA for the CDR3 is TGTGCCAGCAGTGAAGGCAGAAGGTGGCGGGAGGGCCCGAGCGAGCAGTACTTC. It translates to CASSEGRRWREGPSEQYF.

This clone turned up a few times. This chain connects TRBV30 to TRBJ1-5; unclear D gene. This CDR3 region has 13 residues. In germline, CDR1 is GTSNPN, CDR2 SVGIG (reference sequence). Trimming left V 2 bases short and J 5 bases short, with 10 bases between. The CDR3 protein is CAWSLAVDQPQHF. The CDR3 nucleotides are TGTGCCTGGAGTTTGGCAGTCGATCAGCCCCAGCATTTT.

This chain links TRBV6-5 with TRBJ1-1, with no clear D. CDR3 length: 13 amino acids. The V gene lost 3 bases and the J gene lost 1 base, with 6 bases spanning the gap. The germline CDR1 and CDR2 sequences are MNHEY and SVGAGI. The CDR3 DNA is TGTGCCAGCAGTTATCAGAGGAACACTGAAGCTTTCTTT. Encoded protein: CASSYQRNTEAFF.

The chain combines TRBV5-1 with TRBJ2-5, with D uncertain. There are 14 residues in the CDR3. In germline, CDR1 is SGHRS, CDR2 YFSETQ. The ends were cut back, 1 base at V and 1 base at J, with 8 bases in the middle. The CDR3 sequence is CASSLYRPQETQYF. CDR3 nucleotide sequence: TGCGCCAGCAGCTTGTATAGGCCCCAAGAGACCCAGTACTTC.

The chain employs TRBV4-2 and TRBJ2-1; the match to TRBD2 covers 15 bases. Looked up from germline, CDR1 is LGHNA and CDR2 is YNFKEQ. V shed 5 bases, J shed 3 bases, and the junction held 5 bases outside the gene matches. This CDR3 has 17 residues. CDR3 DNA sequence: TGTGCCAGCAGCTATCCGGGACTAGCGGGAGGCTACAATGAGCAGTTCTTC. Protein product: CASSYPGLAGGYNEQFF.

The gene calls are TRBV5-4 and TRBJ1-5; no firm D call. The length of the CDR3 is 10 residues. The ends were cut back, 5 bases at V and 9 bases at J, with 6 bases in the middle. CDR1 and CDR2 from the germline V gene are SGHNT and YYREEE (reference sequence). Here the CDR3 reads CASRSSPQHF. The CDR3 DNA reads TGTGCCAGCAGGTCCTCGCCCCAGCATTTT. Looking up the rest from reference TRBV5-4 and TRBJ1-5 gives the full variable domain: ETGVTQSPTHLIKTRGQQVTLRCSSQSGHNTVSWYQQALGQGPQFIFQYYREEENGRGNFPPRFSGLQFPNYSSELNVNALELDDSALYLCASRSSPQHFGDGTRLSIL.

The chain carries TRBV4-1 and TRBJ2-5; TRBD2 agrees at 10 bases. Near its end, the DNA agrees better with TRBJ2-7, so the J call may be wrong. The CDR3 is 17 residues long. Germline V lookup: CDR1 MGHRA, CDR2 YSYEKL. The chain's CDR3 is CASSQDESLAGLGEQYF. CDR3 nucleotides: TGCGCCAGCAGCCAAGATGAGTCACTAGCGGGACTAGGCGAGCAGTACTTC.

The chain is built from TRBV6-1 and TRBJ1-4; D gene uncertain. Germline V gene sequence: CDR1 MNHNS, CDR2 SASEGT. Trimming took 2 bases from V and 2 from J, leaving 9 bases between them. The CDR3 is 15 amino acids. For the CDR3, the DNA is TGTGCCAGCAGTGAACTTCGAGGGACTAATGAAAAACTGTTTTTT. It codes for CASSELRGTNEKLFF.

This clone was recorded once. The chain combines TRBV19 with TRBJ2-1; D uncertain. The CDR3 sequence is 14 residues long. Trimming left V 3 bases short and J 2 bases short, with 8 bases between. The germline V gene encodes CDR1 LNHDA and CDR2 SQIVND (reference sequence). In nucleotides, the CDR3 is TGTGCCAGTAGTATTCAGCCGCCCTACAATGAGCAGTTCTTC. As protein: CASSIQPPYNEQFF.

The V call is TRBV28, the J call TRBJ2-7, with 10 bases identical to TRBD2. The CDR3 totals 14 residues. The germline CDR1 and CDR2 sequences are MDHEN and SYDVKM. The ends lost 6 bases at V and 2 bases at J; junction bases unmatched: 4. CDR3 protein: CASRRTSGAYEQYF. CDR3 nucleotide sequence: TGTGCCAGCAGGCGTACTAGCGGGGCCTACGAGCAGTACTTC.

V is TRBV27 and J is TRBJ2-7, with TRBD2 identical over 14 bases. Germline V CDR1 and CDR2: MNHEY, SMNVEV (reference sequence). The V segment lost 6 bases and the J segment 6 bases; nucleotides outside the gene matches: 10. The CDR3 runs to 16 residues. CDR3: CASSNLGTSGSREQYF. CDR3 nucleotides: TGTGCCAGCAGCAATCTGGGGACTAGCGGGAGCCGCGAGCAGTACTTC.

The chain joins TRBV9 to TRBJ1-3; TRBD1 matches 9 bases. Germline CDR1 reads SGDLS; CDR2 reads YYNGEE. The V and J ends lost 4 bases and 4 bases, in that order; junction bases with no gene match: 6. The CDR3 runs to 15 residues. CDR3 region: CASSTGTGRGNTIYF. The CDR3 DNA is TGTGCCAGCAGCACCGGGACAGGGAGAGGAAACACCATATATTTT.

The chain joins TRBV7-9 to TRBJ2-1; a weak D match, TRBD2 (6 bases). CDR3 length equals 15 residues. Deletions cut 6 bases from V and 3 bases from J, with 15 bases between. Germline lookup yields CDR1 SEHNR and CDR2 FQNEAQ (reference sequence). CDR3: CASRLGAGFYNEQFF. CDR3 DNA: TGTGCCAGCAGGCTAGGTGCGGGATTCTACAATGAGCAGTTCTTC.

V gene TRBV7-9 combines with J gene TRBJ1-3, with D possibly TRBD1 on 6 matching bases. Germline V lookup: CDR1 SEHNR, CDR2 FQNEAQ (reference sequence). V lost 1 base to trimming and J lost 8 bases, with 15 bases between them. CDR3 size: 15 residues. The CDR3 nucleotides are TGTGCCAGCAGCTTAGAGGTACCAGGGGTATACACCATATATTTT. It specifies CASSLEVPGVYTIYF.

The rearrangement links TRBV18 to TRBJ2-2; 8 bases match TRBD1. Trimming at V came to 3 bases and at J to 7 bases, leaving 4 bases not matched to a gene. The CDR3 loop spans 14 amino acids. Per the germline V gene, CDR1 is KGHSH and CDR2 is LQKENI. CDR3 DNA sequence: TGTGCCAGCTCACCTCAGGGGGCCGGCGGGGAGCTGTTTTTT. Translation: CASSPQGAGGELFF. Complete variable domain (other parts from reference TRBV18 and TRBJ2-2): NAGVMQNPRHLVRRRGQEARLRCSPMKGHSHVYWYRQLPEEGLKFMVYLQKENIIDESGMPKERFSAEFPKEGPSILRIQQVVRGDSAAYFCASSPQGAGGELFFGEGSRLTVL.